Listed here are 17 T cell receptor beta chains from one sample, sequenced in a study of OX40 agonist ivuxolimab in advanced cancers. Libraries were prepared by immunoSEQ multiplex PCR; TCRdb keeps only in-frame clonotypes and omits some of them. Of fewer than 90,000 clones in the sample, about 89% were seen once. The sample was CD4+ or CD8+ T cells sorted from blood, taken in a trial of the OX40 agonist ivuxolimab. The receptors derive from an adult with an advanced solid tumor such as melanoma, head and neck, liver or kidney cancer.

The V call is TRBV7-2, the J call TRBJ2-1, with D perhaps TRBD2 (7 bases). This CDR3 spans 16 amino acids. Trimming took 4 bases from V and 6 from J, leaving 19 bases between them. The germline CDR1 and CDR2 sequences are SGHTA and FQGNSA. The CDR3 DNA is TGTGCCAGCAGCTCGGGATTAGGGGGAGGGGCCAATGAGCAGTTCTTC. Protein sequence: CASSSGLGGGANEQFF.

V and J are TRBV6-6 and TRBJ1-5; TRBD1 matches at 9 bases. The CDR3 contains 15 residues. V lost 6 bases to trimming and J lost 10 bases; unmatched junction nucleotides: 13. Germline lookup yields CDR1 MNHNY and CDR2 SVGAGI (reference sequence). DNA of the CDR3: TGTGCCAGCAGATGGACAGGGGTAACCGGAGGACCCCAGCATTTT. Protein: CASRWTGVTGGPQHF.

The chain recombines TRBV28 with TRBJ1-2; D perhaps matches TRBD1 (5 bases). Per the germline V gene, CDR1 is MDHEN and CDR2 is SYDVKM. The CDR3 runs 17 residues. The V gene lost 6 bases and the J gene lost 1 base, with 21 bases spanning the gap. The CDR3 DNA follows: TGTGCCAGCAGGGCCCAGCAGGGAGCTTCTTATAACTATGGCTACACCTTC. It translates to CASRAQQGASYNYGYTF.

J is TRBJ2-2 and V is TRBV6-4, with D perhaps TRBD1 (6 bases). The CDR3 length is 14 residues. V lost 5 bases and J 5 bases, leaving 12 bases between the germline ends. Germline V lookup: CDR1 MRHNA, CDR2 SNTAGT. The CDR3 region is CASSFNTGTGELFF. The CDR3 DNA follows: TGTGCCAGCAGTTTCAACACAGGGACCGGGGAGCTGTTTTTT.

V usage is TRBV9 and J usage is TRBJ2-4; no clear D. The germline gives CDR1 SGDLS, CDR2 YYNGEE. V was trimmed by 0 bases and J by 1 base, leaving 8 bases between them. The CDR3 consists of 15 residues. Here the CDR3 reads CASSVGWDAKNIQYF. For the CDR3, the DNA is TGTGCCAGCAGCGTAGGTTGGGATGCCAAAAACATTCAGTACTTC.

The chain recombines TRBV5-1 with TRBJ2-1, with TRBD2 matching over 8 bases. The length of the CDR3 is 14 residues. V shed 1 base, J shed 7 bases, and the junction held 4 bases outside the gene matches. In germline, CDR1 is SGHRS, CDR2 YFSETQ. CDR3 loop: CASSLSAGANEQFF. CDR3 DNA sequence: TGCGCCAGCAGCTTGTCAGCGGGAGCTAATGAGCAGTTCTTC.

This rearrangement joins TRBV25-1 to TRBJ2-2, with a weak D call TRBD2 (5 bases). V lost 0 bases to trimming and J lost 4 bases, with 18 bases between them. The CDR3 is made up of 18 amino acids. Germline-derived CDR1 and CDR2 are MGHDK and SYGVNS. The CDR3 protein is CASSEYEVGVVGTGELFF. Here the CDR3 DNA reads TGTGCCAGCAGTGAATACGAGGTCGGGGTAGTAGGCACCGGGGAGCTGTTTTTT.

This clone was picked up one time. The rearrangement links TRBV2 to TRBJ2-1, with D perhaps matching TRBD2 (5 bases). Germline V gene data show CDR1 as SNHLY and CDR2 as FYNNEI. The CDR3 is 16 residues long. Trimming took off 5 bases at V and 0 bases at J, with 14 bases between the two ends. The CDR3 DNA is TGTGCCAGCAGTTCCGACCAAGCGGTCTCCTACAATGAGCAGTTCTTC. This codes for CASSSDQAVSYNEQFF.

This CDR3 is CASSSGLQNTEAFF. CDR3 coding DNA: TGTGCCAGCAGCTCCGGACTACAAAACACTGAAGCTTTCTTT. The rearrangement joins TRBV11-1 to TRBJ1-1; D uncertain. Germline loops: CDR1 SGHAT, CDR2 FQDESV (reference sequence). This CDR3 contains 14 residues. V was cut by 4 bases and J by 2 bases, with 11 bases left in between.

This clone showed up just once. V and J are TRBV5-8 and TRBJ1-6, with unresolved D. This CDR3 is built from 15 residues. V lost 6 bases and J 6 bases, leaving 16 bases between the germline ends. Germline assignment: CDR1 SGHTS and CDR2 YDEGEE. CDR3 protein: CASTLPMVFNSPLHF. The CDR3 region has the DNA TGTGCCAGCACCTTACCTATGGTGTTTAATTCACCCCTCCACTTT.

This clone has just a few counts. The chain uses TRBV18 and TRBJ2-4, with 11 bases fitting TRBD2. Germline assignment: CDR1 KGHSH and CDR2 LQKENI. The CDR3 is 14 residues long. V lost 6 bases and J lost 7; bases outside the gene matches: 5. The DNA for the CDR3 is TGTGCCAGCTCTACTAGCGGGAGTCAGAACATTCAGTACTTC. It is translated as CASSTSGSQNIQYF.

CDR3 amino acids: CASSLLNGEKLFF. CDR3 DNA: TGTGCCAGCAGTTTGTTGAACGGAGAAAAACTGTTTTTT. The rearrangement uses TRBV27 and TRBJ1-4; D is unclear. CDR3 size: 13 residues. Germline values: CDR1 MNHEY, CDR2 SMNVEV (reference sequence). The V end lost 3 bases, the J end lost 8 bases, and 10 bases lay between the germline ends. Full variable domain (missing parts from reference TRBV27 and TRBJ1-4): EAQVTQNPRYLITVTGKKLTVTCSQNMNHEYMSWYRQDPGLGLRQIYYSMNVEVTDKGDVPEGYKVSRKEKRNFPLILESPSPNQTSLYFCASSLLNGEKLFFGSGTQLSVL.

V and J are TRBV4-3 and TRBJ1-5; weak D call: TRBD1 (5 bases). CDR3 size: 13 residues. V was cut by 3 bases and J by 4 bases, with 7 bases left in between. CDR1 LGHNA and CDR2 YSLEER come from the germline V gene. The CDR3 DNA reads as TGCGCCAGCAGCCAGACAGAAAATCAGCCCCAGCATTTT. This encodes CASSQTENQPQHF.

This clone has more than one count but fewer than ten. V is TRBV28 and J is TRBJ2-7, with D perhaps matching TRBD1 or TRBD2 (5 bases each). The germline CDR1 and CDR2 sequences are MDHEN and SYDVKM. Between the trimmed V and J ends, which lost 6 bases and 7 bases, there was a span of 19 bases. The CDR3 runs 14 residues. Here the CDR3 DNA reads TGTGCCAGCAGCCCCCTGGGGGTGGGGCGGGAGCAGTACTTC. It codes for CASSPLGVGREQYF.

The sample holds one count of this clone. The rearrangement uses TRBV4-1 and TRBJ1-5, with D possibly being TRBD1 (5 bases). V was cut by 2 bases and J by 6 bases, with 17 bases left in between. Germline V lookup: CDR1 MGHRA, CDR2 YSYEKL. The CDR3 extends over 16 amino acids. CDR3 in DNA: TGCGCCAGCAGCCAACTCGAAGGGCAGGGACCTCAGCCCCAGCATTTT. It yields the protein CASSQLEGQGPQPQHF.

This chain links TRBV5-1 with TRBJ2-5, with TRBD1 matching over 7 bases. Per the germline V gene, CDR1 is SGHRS and CDR2 is YFSETQ. The V and J ends lost 4 bases and 5 bases, in that order; junction bases with no gene match: 11. CDR3 length equals 15 residues. In nucleotides, the CDR3 is TGCGCCAGCAGCATACTGACAGGGTCGGGGGAGACCCAGTACTTC. This sequence encodes CASSILTGSGETQYF. Full variable domain (missing parts from reference TRBV5-1 and TRBJ2-5): KAGVTQTPRYLIKTRGQQVTLSCSPISGHRSVSWYQQTPGQGLQFLFEYFSETQRNKGNFPGRFSGRQFSNSRSEMNVSTLELGDSALYLCASSILTGSGETQYFGPGTRLLVL.

The chain carries TRBV7-6 and TRBJ2-3, with unresolved D. Deletions cut 5 bases from V and 2 bases from J, with 5 bases between. From germline, CDR1 is SGHVS and CDR2 FNYEAQ. The CDR3 totals 12 residues. CDR3 residues: CASSQYTDTQYF. DNA for the CDR3: TGTGCCAGCAGCCAATACACAGATACGCAGTATTTT.